Given below is one T cell receptor beta chain in context. The target antigen is unknown. This specimen comes from a study of T cell responses to AZD1222 COVID-19 vaccine. Study conclusions and caveats: Only a handful of people who got AZD1222 tested seropositive at baseline. Researchers took repertoire samples only after the peak T cell response had come. Among spike-specific TCRs, nearly half reportedly target unmutated variant regions. The sample set comprised mostly white British donors with more females, and clonal diversity was possibly underestimated.

The assay was immunoSEQ multiplex PCR, and TCRdb's table has in-frame clones only and misses some. The repertoire consists of around 160,000 clones, with roughly 91% occurring once and the leading ten covering 1.5% to 2%. The sequence was obtained from an adult in good health. The specimen comprised peripheral blood, sampled on day 0 of AZD1222 vaccination.

CDR3 nucleotide sequence: TGTGCTAGTGGTTTGGACAGTCACAACGAGCAGTACTTC. It codes for CASGLDSHNEQYF. The chain links TRBV12-5 to TRBJ2-7; no reliable D call. This CDR3 has 13 amino acids. The ends were cut back, 1 base at V and 5 bases at J, with 9 bases in the middle. Germline CDR1 LGHNT, CDR2 FRNRAP.